These T cell receptor beta chains were read from a single sample in a study of cytomegalovirus exposure and HLA in healthy donors. Clones were sequenced by immunoSEQ multiplex PCR, and TCRdb holds only the in-frame ones, with some missing. Its table lists 200,000 or so clones. The sequenced sample consisted of PBMCs. All receptors derive from a boy aged 5-17 years in good health and CMV-seronegative. Both conserved end residues are part of each CDR3.

TRBV29-1	CSSQGDVNTEAFF
TRBV5-5	CASSPLAGGTDTQYF
TRBV18	CASSPRSGATYEQYF
TRBV2	CASLYDRGITDTEAFF
TRBV27	CASSPTRTGIGYGYTF
TRBV29-1	CSVRVPGEGPGELFF
TRBV19	CASSWGQGAMAYEQYF
TRBV5-4	CASSPRGASGNTIYF
TRBV5-6	CASRSRGTQETQYF
TRBV7-2	CASSLEGTSGGSEQYF
TRBV4-2	CASSQAVRGRGEQYF
TRBV6-5	CASSYSAGANQPQHF
TRBV28	CASNRGRTGELFF